The 9 T cell receptor beta chains listed next were all sequenced from one sample in a study of blood T cell repertoires in COVID-19. The data were produced by immunoSEQ multiplex PCR, yet TCRdb's version contains in-frame clones alone and is incomplete. The sample holds roughly 250,000 clones, approximately 86% seen once. The sample taken for sequencing was peripheral blood. All receptors come from a woman aged 60-75 years with active or convalescent COVID-19.

The chain couples TRBV6-4 to TRBJ1-5, with D unresolved. Trimming pared 5 bases from V and 3 bases from J, leaving 8 bases between. Germline assignment: CDR1 MRHNA and CDR2 SNTAGT. CDR3 length: 13 residues. Written as DNA, the CDR3 is TGTGCCAGCAGTCGGGAGGTCAATCAGCCCCAGCATTTT. Protein sequence: CASSREVNQPQHF.

This chain connects TRBV5-4 to TRBJ1-3; no reliable D call. This CDR3 has 15 amino acids. Germline V lookup: CDR1 SGHNT, CDR2 YYREEE (reference sequence). V lost 0 bases and J 3 bases, leaving 10 bases between the germline ends. The CDR3 sequence is CASSLAAGVGNTIYF. In nucleotides, the CDR3 is TGTGCCAGCAGCTTGGCGGCAGGCGTTGGAAACACCATATATTTT.

The chain recombines TRBV30 with TRBJ2-7, with 7 nucleotides matching TRBD2. J gave up 4 bases and V 7 bases, and 10 bases lay outside the gene matches. Germline assignment: CDR1 GTSNPN and CDR2 SVGIG (reference sequence). There are 13 residues in the CDR3. CDR3 region: CASQTLAGYEQYF. In nucleotides, the CDR3 is TGTGCCTCCCAAACCTTAGCGGGTTACGAGCAGTACTTC.

The chain links TRBV6-6 to TRBJ2-7; the D gene is possibly TRBD2 (5 bases). The CDR3 totals 12 residues. Germline loops: CDR1 MNHNY, CDR2 SVGAGI (reference sequence). Trimming cost V 5 bases and J 4 bases, with 9 bases left between them. The CDR3 here is CASSPGFYEQYF. The CDR3 nucleotides are TGTGCCAGCAGTCCGGGATTTTACGAGCAGTACTTC.

V and J are TRBV6-1 and TRBJ1-5, with TRBD1 matching over 10 bases. CDR3 size: 16 residues. Germline-derived CDR1 and CDR2 are MNHNS and SASEGT. Trimming removed 4 bases from V and 3 bases from J; junction bases left unmatched: 6. The CDR3 loop is CASSGSGQGYNQPQHF. CDR3 nucleotides: TGTGCCAGCAGTGGCTCGGGACAGGGGTACAATCAGCCCCAGCATTTT.

The CDR3 is CTSCFRTRELPLHF. The DNA for the CDR3 is TGCACCAGTTGTTTCAGGACAAGGGAACTACCCCTCCACTTT. The chain has TRBV1 and TRBJ1-6; TRBD1 is the table's D call, not checked against the DNA. TRBV1 is described as a pseudogene. The CDR3 spans 14 residues.

This sequence joins TRBV4-2 and TRBJ2-3; perhaps TRBD2 as D (6 bases). The CDR3 has 16 residues. V lost 0 bases, J lost 3 bases, and 13 bases lay in between. Germline values: CDR1 LGHNA, CDR2 YNFKEQ. CDR3 region: CASSQDPGGVTDTQYF. The DNA for the CDR3 is TGTGCCAGCAGCCAAGACCCCGGGGGAGTTACAGATACGCAGTATTTT.

V gene TRBV5-1 combines with J gene TRBJ1-1; D might be TRBD1 (6 bases). This CDR3 comprises 15 residues. The germline V gene encodes CDR1 SGHRS and CDR2 YFSETQ. Trimming cost V 0 bases and J 0 bases, with 9 bases left between them. The CDR3 DNA is TGCGCCAGCAGCTTGGGACAGGCGGTGAACACTGAAGCTTTCTTT. Its translation is CASSLGQAVNTEAFF.

The V call is TRBV30, the J call TRBJ2-5; D is unclear. There are 12 residues in the CDR3. CDR1 and CDR2 (germline): GTSNPN, SVGIG (reference sequence). V lost 0 bases and J 5 bases, leaving 7 bases between the germline ends. The CDR3 DNA follows: TGTGCCTGGAGTGTTGGTCGGGAGACCCAGTACTTC. This encodes CAWSVGRETQYF.